This T cell receptor (beta chain) was sequenced in a study of cytomegalovirus exposure and HLA in healthy donors (dated by TCRdb to about 2017). Regarding the study in general: In an earlier analysis of several hundred of the donors, about 260 Gb of sequence data and 120 million or so unique TCR beta sequences from 150 million to 200 million T cells were reported. About 5 DR-DQ haplotypes were handled as single units for association and clustering, since linkage in the cohort was strong. The study aimed to test whether cataloging public T cell receptors could reveal signatures of past pathogen exposure. A later genetic analysis used genome-wide SNP genotypes for about three fifths of the 666 donors, treating that subset as a discovery cohort. On average, around 230,000 unique TCR beta nucleotide sequences were sequenced per donor among fewer than 500 genotyped donors of the cohort, with roughly 18% of those sequences being non-productive. Class I and class II HLA loci were covered by the typing at four-digit resolution. To decide whether each TCR beta V gene segment behaved as functional or pseudogenic, an earlier analysis of nearly 600 of the donors relied on high-throughput TCR beta sequencing. The number of donors typed differed by locus, with roughly 620-630 for A, B, C, DRB1 and DQB1, about 500 for DQA1, about 610 for DPA1, and 472 for DPB1. Roughly 300 gigabases of sequencing data and 70 million to 85 million unique TCR sequences were included in an early release covering several hundred HLA-typed donors. The study profiled the T cell repertoires of more than 500 subjects by immunosequencing and related them to cytomegalovirus serostatus. The study combined high-throughput TCR immunosequencing, statistical association of individual TCRs with disease status, and machine learning to predict cytomegalovirus infection status. A separate validation cohort of over 95 different subjects was used in addition to the roughly 670-subject first cohort. Donor age, sex, ethnicity and CMV serostatus were compiled alongside the repertoire data. Every repertoire in the discovery cohort had been generated on one and the same sequencing platform. Among the roughly 380 genotyped donors, around 81% belonged to the genetic ancestry cluster associated with self-reported Caucasian donors. In a later analysis, previously published TCR beta repertoires from 600 to 850 donors were re-analyzed and high-resolution HLA genotyping was added so that TCR occurrence patterns could be studied. Rather than drawing on any new phenotypic data, the later analysis identified candidate immune exposures from TCR beta sequences and the way those sequences occurred across donors.

Its count unrecorded, this clone is medium-sized (0.01 to 0.1%) by frequency. There is no known antigen for this receptor. The CDR3 starts with the cysteine, ends with the phenylalanine, and has 16 residues. Of all the DNA, just the CDR3 is kept, 48 bases in frame from base 1. Trimming takes 5 bases from V and 0 bases from J, and the germline ends sit 15 bases apart. Via the germline V gene (reference sequence), CDR1 is SEHNR and CDR2 FQNEAQ. In total, about 650 healthy bone marrow donors made up the cohort. Cohort members were all nominally healthy when sampled, although unrecorded immune exposures were likely present. The donor tested CMV seronegative and was one of the 352 seronegative cohort members. A peripheral blood sample was collected from each donor, and TCR beta sequencing was performed on peripheral blood mononuclear cells. The Qiagen DNeasy Blood Extraction Kit was used to extract genomic DNA from the blood cell samples.

Receptor libraries were prepared by the immunoSEQ multiplex PCR assay. The multiplex PCR relied on a mix of 60 forward primers for TCR Vbeta segments and 13 reverse primers for TCR Jbeta segments. The CDR3 region of rearranged TCR beta genes was amplified from genomic DNA by a multiplex PCR assay. Amplified TCR beta libraries were sequenced as 87-base-pair reads on the Illumina HiSeq System. Turning to the authors' computational methods: A later analysis tallied some 79 million unique TCR beta chains across the 666 repertoires, and some 10 million of those chains were shared by two or more donors. To remove PCR and sequencing errors, raw reads were error-corrected and collapsed into unique sequences using a nearest-neighbor algorithm that merged closely related sequences. Alignment of CDR3 sequences to IMGT reference sequences was used to assign V, D and J gene segments. For a sequence to be retained, at least a six-nucleotide match to both a V gene segment and a J gene segment was required. A rearrangement counted as productive if the CDR3 had no stop codons and remained in frame with V and J, and every other rearrangement counted as non-productive. CDR3 was defined by IMGT convention, running from the second conserved V-encoded cysteine to the conserved J-encoded phenylalanine. The earlier analysis of about 590 of the donors excluded sequences that lacked an unambiguous match to a single V gene segment. An earlier analysis of a few hundred of the donors called V segments functional above 56.7% productive rearrangements and segregating when the between-donor standard deviation exceeded 5%. A statistical classification framework was built to diagnose cytomegalovirus status from the catalog of TCR beta chain sequences. V and J gene assignment, in a later analysis, came from comparing TCR nucleotide sequences with IMGT/GENE-DB human TR gene sequences. In a later analysis, CDR3 sequences and most-parsimonious VDJ recombination scenarios were assigned using the TCRdist pipeline. In a later analysis, each TCR beta chain was defined by its CDR3 amino acid sequence together with its V-gene family, and reads lacking a unique V-gene family were excluded. A later analysis removed 550 to 650 highly shared, low-generation-probability nucleotide sequences to deal with suspected cross-contamination and a sequencing artifact. For each public chain, a later analysis derived a clonal expansion index from normalized ranks of inferred template counts within each repertoire. In a later analysis, generation probabilities were computed with a VDJ recombination model fitted to out-of-frame rearrangements, and the resulting probabilities were checked against IGoR. A later analysis scored TCR-TCR, TCR-HLA and TCR-CMV co-occurrence with hypergeometric tests, applying a repertoire-size bias correction to TCR pairs. In a later analysis, false discovery rates were estimated by permuting HLA or CMV assignments 20 times. A later analysis grouped co-occurring TCRs with DBSCAN, adding TCRdist sequence similarity when clustering within HLA-allele-positive subsets. Repertoires with fewer than 30,000 or more than 120,000 public chains were left out of co-occurrence clustering, as were about 5 repertoires with anomalous nucleotide sharing. What TCRdb holds here is the immuneACCESS table cut down to in-frame rearrangements. Part of the clones is not present; checked against another copy, under half of the missing clones reflect an unresolved V gene, and the others are unexplained. V and J calls and clone size follow that table, whereas D and trimming were derived from the DNA. The sample table on file contains approximately 50,000 clones. Jointly, the top ten make up under 2.5% of the sample.

The paper's findings and limits, for the study overall: Cytomegalovirus status was reported to be diagnosed by the classifier with high specificity and sensitivity in both the original and validation cohorts. In vitro tests confirmed that three of the cytomegalovirus-associated TCR beta chains recognize cytomegalovirus antigens. According to a later analysis, most CMV-associated TCR beta chains appeared to be HLA-restricted, and the HLA associations seemed to be driven largely by CMV exposure. Because HLA typing was unavailable for some donors at each locus, only the typed subset was used in association tests. When HLA alleles, especially DR and DQ, strongly co-occurred, TCR associations were difficult to assign to individual alleles. Linkage disequilibrium might explain the correlated functional status among segregating V segments, but an unknown experimental factor could not be excluded. A cluster of highly shared sequence variants was judged likely to represent a technical artifact of the sequencing pipeline. In this cohort, only TCR beta chains were sequenced, and detectable features were limited by the absence of alpha or paired-chain data. In a later analysis, TCR association rates were found to vary across HLA loci, with the most associated TCRs seen for DRB1 alleles and the fewest for HLA-C alleles. It was suggested by the authors that the approach could potentially be generalized to other disease states and immunological phenotypes. For the cohort, immune exposure information was limited to CMV serostatus. In a later analysis, 16,951 TCR beta sequences were associated with specific HLA alleles at a false discovery rate of 0.05. The study gave a list of around 170 TCR beta chains associated with cytomegalovirus. Because the 87-base-pair reads could not distinguish some IMGT-functional V segments, including TRBV6-2 and TRBV6-3, those segments were excluded. A later genetic analysis associated a missense DCLRE1C variant with V-gene and J-gene trimming of TCR beta chains, and an independent cohort replicated the association. Roughly uniform sequencing depth across donors was assumed in presence/absence analyses, although this assumption may not hold. Across donors, most TCR sequences were observed very rarely, whereas some public TCRs were present in many individuals. Over 15 rarely observed V segments, including chromosome 9 orphons, were excluded from the earlier analysis of about 610 of the donors because counts were too low. A further reported finding was that TCR beta sequences accurately predicted the HLA-A and HLA-B alleles for most subjects in the first cohort. A later genetic analysis reported fewer N-insertions in productive TCRs among donors in an Asian-associated ancestry cluster than the roughly 690-donor mean. A later analysis found that HLA-associated TCR beta chains were more clonally expanded and had lower generation probabilities than equally common non-associated chains. An earlier analysis of around 540 of the donors showed that most TCR beta V segments appeared in productive rearrangements either about 90% or about 30% of the time, which broadly matched IMGT annotations. In a later analysis, several top co-occurrence clusters were reported to appear linked to parvovirus B19, influenza, CMV and Epstein-Barr virus.

The chain joins TRBV7-9 to TRBJ2-3; TRBD2 could be the D gene, as 6 bases match. The sequence derives from a woman between 40 and 50 years old in good health and CMV-seronegative. The sample was PBMCs. The encoded CDR3 is CASSPSKAGSTDTQYF. The base sequence is TGTGCCAGCAGCCCCTCAAAGGCGGGGAGCACAGATACGCAGTATTTT.